This record looks at one T cell receptor (beta chain) sequence and its context. This record belongs to a study of shared clonotypes between healthy human individuals. This table comes from immunoSEQ multiplex PCR, and its TCRdb copy is limited to in-frame clones, with some not included. The sample carries about 490,000 clones, 70% to 85% recorded once. The receptor comes from a woman aged 40 to 50 in good health. Some clones in this sample may be carry-over from other donors' samples. Input material: PBMCs.

The CDR3, as DNA: TGTGCCAGCACTCCGCGGAGTCAAGCGGGTCGGGAGACCCAGTACTTC. This translates into CASTPRSQAGRETQYF. V is TRBV2 and J is TRBJ2-5, with a possible D match to TRBD2 (6 bases). The CDR3 is 16 amino acids. The V end lost 7 bases, the J end lost 5 bases, and 23 bases lay between the germline ends. Per germline, CDR1 SNHLY and CDR2 FYNNEI. Using reference TRBV2 and TRBJ2-5 for the parts outside the CDR3, the full variable domain is EPEVTQTPSHQVTQMGQEVILRCVPISNHLYFYWYRQILGQKVEFLVSFYNNEISEKSEIFDDQFSVERPDGSNFTLKIRSTKLEDSAMYFCASTPRSQAGRETQYFGPGTRLLVL.